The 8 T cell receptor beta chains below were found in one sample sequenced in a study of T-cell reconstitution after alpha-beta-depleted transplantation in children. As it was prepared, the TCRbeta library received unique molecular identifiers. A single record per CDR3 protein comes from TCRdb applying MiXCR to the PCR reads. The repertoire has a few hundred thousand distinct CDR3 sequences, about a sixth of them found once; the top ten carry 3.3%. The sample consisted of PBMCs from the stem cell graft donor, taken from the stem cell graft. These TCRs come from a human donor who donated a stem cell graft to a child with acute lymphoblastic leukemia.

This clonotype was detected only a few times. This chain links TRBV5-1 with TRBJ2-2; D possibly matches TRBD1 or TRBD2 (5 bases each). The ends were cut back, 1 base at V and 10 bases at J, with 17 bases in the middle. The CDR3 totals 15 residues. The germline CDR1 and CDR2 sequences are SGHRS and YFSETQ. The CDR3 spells CASSLTGAPRAELFF. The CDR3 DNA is TGCGCCAGCAGCTTGACCGGGGCTCCCCGAGCGGAGCTGTTTTTT. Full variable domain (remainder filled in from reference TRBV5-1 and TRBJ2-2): KAGVTQTPRYLIKTRGQQVTLSCSPISGHRSVSWYQQTPGQGLQFLFEYFSETQRNKGNFPGRFSGRQFSNSRSEMNVSTLELGDSALYLCASSLTGAPRAELFFGEGSRLTVL.

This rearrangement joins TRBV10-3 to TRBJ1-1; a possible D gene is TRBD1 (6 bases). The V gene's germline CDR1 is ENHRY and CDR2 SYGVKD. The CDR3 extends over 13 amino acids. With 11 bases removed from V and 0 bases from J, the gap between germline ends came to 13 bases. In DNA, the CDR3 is TGTGCCTCGCACAGGGCTCTGAACACTGAAGCTTTCTTT. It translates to CASHRALNTEAFF.

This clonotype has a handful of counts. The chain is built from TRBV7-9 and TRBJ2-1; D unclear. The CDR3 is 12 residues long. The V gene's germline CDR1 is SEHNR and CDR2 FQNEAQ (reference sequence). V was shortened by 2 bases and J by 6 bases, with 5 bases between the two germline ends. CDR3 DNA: TGTGCCAGCAGCTTATTAGTCAATGAGCAGTTCTTC. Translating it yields CASSLLVNEQFF. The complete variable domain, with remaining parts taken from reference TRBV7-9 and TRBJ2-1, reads DTGVSQNPRHKITKRGQNVTFRCDPISEHNRLYWYRQTLGQGPEFLTYFQNEAQLEKSRLLSDRFSAERPKGSFSTLEIQRTEQGDSAMYLCASSLLVNEQFFGPGTRLTVL.

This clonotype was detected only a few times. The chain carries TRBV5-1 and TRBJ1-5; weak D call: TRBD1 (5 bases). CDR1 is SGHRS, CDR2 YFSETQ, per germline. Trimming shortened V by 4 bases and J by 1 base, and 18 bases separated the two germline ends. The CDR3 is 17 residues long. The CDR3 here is CASSQDMGVSSNQPQHF. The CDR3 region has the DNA TGCGCCAGCAGCCAGGATATGGGGGTTAGCAGCAATCAGCCCCAGCATTTT.

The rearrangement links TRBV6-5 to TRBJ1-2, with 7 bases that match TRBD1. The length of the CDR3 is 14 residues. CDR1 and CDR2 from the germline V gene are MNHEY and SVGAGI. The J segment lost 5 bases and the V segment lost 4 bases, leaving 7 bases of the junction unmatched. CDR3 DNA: TGTGCCAGCAGTTCTACAGGGGCGACTTATGGCTACACCTTC. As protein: CASSSTGATYGYTF.

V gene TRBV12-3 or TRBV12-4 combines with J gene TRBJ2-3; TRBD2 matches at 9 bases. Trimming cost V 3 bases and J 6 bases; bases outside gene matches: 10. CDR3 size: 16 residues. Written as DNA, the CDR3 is TGTGCCAGCAGTTTTCGGATAGCGGGAGTCAGTGATACGCAGTATTTT. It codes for CASSFRIAGVSDTQYF.

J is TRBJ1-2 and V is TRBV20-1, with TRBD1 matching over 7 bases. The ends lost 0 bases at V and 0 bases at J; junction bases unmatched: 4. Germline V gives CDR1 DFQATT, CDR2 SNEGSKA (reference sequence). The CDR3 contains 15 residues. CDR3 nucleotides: TGCAGTGCTAGAGATCGGGGACAGACTAACTATGGCTACACCTTC. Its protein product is CSARDRGQTNYGYTF.

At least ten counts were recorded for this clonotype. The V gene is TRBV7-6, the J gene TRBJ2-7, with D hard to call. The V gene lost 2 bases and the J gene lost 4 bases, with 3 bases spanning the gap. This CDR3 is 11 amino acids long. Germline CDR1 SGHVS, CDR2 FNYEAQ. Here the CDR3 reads CASSLMYEQYF. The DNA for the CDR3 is TGTGCCAGCAGCTTAATGTACGAGCAGTACTTC. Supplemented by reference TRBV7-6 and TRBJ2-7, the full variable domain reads GAGVSQSPRYKVTKRGQDVALRCDPISGHVSLYWYRQALGQGPEFLTYFNYEAQQDKSGLPNDRFSAERPEGSISTLTIQRTEQRDSAMYRCASSLMYEQYFGPGTRLTVT.